These 32 T cell receptor beta chains originate from one sample sequenced in a study of PD-L1 blockade in urothelial cancer (TCRdb year 2017). The library was built by means of the immunoSEQ multiplex PCR assay. The immuneACCESS repertoire file appears here via TCRdb, limited to in-frame rearrangements. These files lack a portion of the clones; in checked studies, under half of the deficit traces to unresolved V genes, and the cause of the others is not known. The sample yields roughly 20,000 clones; roughly 88% were counted once. 3.7% of the sample goes to the ten largest clones. Sequences were derived from PBMCs, sampled around atezolizumab (anti-PD-L1) treatment. These receptors all stem from a man aged 50-59 years with urothelial cancer.

Note on this clone: At the DNA level, this CDR3 is encoded by other sequences in the same sample as well. The chain couples TRBV30 to TRBJ2-3; D possibly corresponds to TRBD2 (6 bases). This CDR3 is built from 15 residues. The V gene lost 3 bases and the J gene lost 0 bases, with 13 bases spanning the gap. Germline loops: CDR1 GTSNPN, CDR2 SVGIG (reference sequence). The chain's CDR3 is CAWRLTGVSTDTQYF. The CDR3 DNA reads TGTGCCTGGAGACTTACGGGGGTGAGCACAGATACGCAGTATTTT.

V gene TRBV30 combines with J gene TRBJ1-2; the D gene is possibly TRBD1 (6 bases). Looked up from germline, CDR1 is GTSNPN and CDR2 is SVGIG (reference sequence). The CDR3 contains 13 residues. V was cut by 1 base and J by 2 bases, with 8 bases left in between. As DNA, the CDR3 is TGTGCCTGGAGTGCCCAGGGGAACTATGGCTACACCTTC. Amino acids: CAWSAQGNYGYTF.

The chain is built from TRBV10-3 and TRBJ2-7; possibly TRBD2 for D (5 bases). The CDR3 covers 13 residues. Trimming removed 10 bases from V and 0 bases from J, with 13 bases in between. Germline V lookup: CDR1 ENHRY, CDR2 SYGVKD. CDR3 nucleotide sequence: TGTGCCACCCTGACGGGGAGCTCCTACGAGCAGTACTTC. This translates into CATLTGSSYEQYF.

This sequence joins TRBV28 and TRBJ2-5, with 10 bases fitting TRBD2. CDR3 length equals 19 residues. CDR1 is MDHEN, CDR2 SYDVKM, per germline. V was pared by 2 bases and J by 5 bases, with 17 bases of the junction left unmatched. The CDR3 bases are TGTGCCAGCAGTTTAGGCAAAAGACTAGCGGGTGGGGGGATGGAGACCCAGTACTTC. This codes for CASSLGKRLAGGGMETQYF.

The chain couples TRBV25-1 to TRBJ2-1; 7 bases are shared with TRBD1. The trim removed 8 bases at V and 8 bases at J, leaving 3 bases unmatched. The CDR3 runs 11 residues. Germline CDR1 is MGHDK and CDR2 is SYGVNS. The CDR3 loop reads CASATGDEQFF. CDR3 nucleotides: TGTGCCAGCGCCACAGGGGATGAGCAGTTCTTC.

This clone has only one observation. V and J are TRBV11-2 and TRBJ2-5, with 8 bases matching TRBD2. The CDR3 spans 11 residues. The V gene end was trimmed by 6 bases and the J gene end by 14 bases; junction bases not matched to a gene: 8. The germline CDR1 and CDR2 sequences are SGHAT and FQNNGV. CDR3 loop: CASRNGGDLYF. The CDR3 DNA sequence: TGTGCCAGCAGAAACGGGGGGGACCTATACTTC. Full variable domain (remainder filled in from reference TRBV11-2 and TRBJ2-5): EAGVAQSPRYKIIEKRQSVAFWCNPISGHATLYWYQQILGQGPKLLIQFQNNGVVDDSQLPKDRFSAERLKGVDSTLKIQPAKLEDSAVYLCASRNGGDLYFGPGTRLLVL.

The chain carries TRBV30 and TRBJ2-7, with D maybe TRBD2 (6 bases). This CDR3 contains 11 residues. V was shortened by 5 bases and J by 13 bases, with 18 bases between the two germline ends. Germline V gene lookup returns CDR1 GTSNPN and CDR2 SVGIG (reference sequence). DNA of the CDR3: TGTGCCTGGGGTCTGGCTCGGGGGAAATACTTC. It specifies CAWGLARGKYF. Together with reference TRBV30 and TRBJ2-7, the CDR3 gives the full variable domain: SQTIHQWPATLVQPVGSPLSLECTVEGTSNPNLYWYRQAAGRGLQLLFYSVGIGQISSEVPQNLSASRPQDRQFILSSKKLLLSDSGFYLCAWGLARGKYFGPGTRLTVT.

This chain joins TRBV5-1 and TRBJ2-7, with 10 bases fitting TRBD1. The germline V gene has CDR1 SGHRS and CDR2 YFSETQ. The trim removed 1 base at V and 5 bases at J, leaving 9 bases unmatched. This CDR3 region has 16 residues. The CDR3 DNA reads TGCGCCAGCAGCTTGCTGGGACAGGGGTTTTCCCACGAGCAGTACTTC. Amino acids: CASSLLGQGFSHEQYF.

This chain connects TRBV18 to TRBJ1-1, with TRBD1 identical over 8 bases. The length of the CDR3 is 13 residues. The V gene end was trimmed by 4 bases and the J gene end by 6 bases; junction bases not matched to a gene: 4. Germline V gene data show CDR1 as KGHSH and CDR2 as LQKENI. The CDR3 is CASSLDRGAEAFF. CDR3 coding DNA: TGTGCCAGCTCACTTGACAGGGGAGCTGAAGCTTTCTTT. The full variable domain, with the rest looked up from reference TRBV18 and TRBJ1-1, is NAGVMQNPRHLVRRRGQEARLRCSPMKGHSHVYWYRQLPEEGLKFMVYLQKENIIDESGMPKERFSAEFPKEGPSILRIQQVVRGDSAAYFCASSLDRGAEAFFGQGTRLTVV.

This clone was counted a single time. The chain uses TRBV10-2 and TRBJ2-5; TRBD1 matches 7 bases. The germline V gene has CDR1 WSHSY and CDR2 SAAADI. V was pared by 6 bases and J by 5 bases, with 15 bases of the junction left unmatched. This CDR3 comprises 16 residues. CDR3 protein: CASRDPRGLTGETQYF. CDR3 bases: TGCGCCAGCAGAGACCCCAGGGGGTTAACGGGTGAGACCCAGTACTTC.

The chain combines TRBV2 with TRBJ1-5, with 9 bases lining up with TRBD1. Germline V gene sequence: CDR1 SNHLY, CDR2 FYNNEI. The V and J ends lost 7 bases and 5 bases, in that order; junction bases with no gene match: 9. The CDR3 covers 15 residues. In DNA form, the CDR3 reads TGTGCCAGCAACAGAAGGACAGGGGCAGATCAGCCCCAGCATTTT. Its protein is CASNRRTGADQPQHF.

The rearrangement joins TRBV18 to TRBJ2-3, with 10 bases aligning to TRBD2. CDR1 KGHSH and CDR2 LQKENI come from the germline V gene. The CDR3 has 15 amino acids. V was pared by 4 bases and J by 3 bases, with 4 bases of the junction left unmatched. The CDR3 nucleotides are TGTGCCAGCTCACTCAATAGCGGGAGGACAGATACGCAGTATTTT. Translation gives CASSLNSGRTDTQYF.

This chain uses TRBV4-3 with TRBJ1-4; D not resolved. V was trimmed by 1 base and J by 5 bases, leaving 8 bases between them. The length of the CDR3 is 14 residues. Germline V gene data show CDR1 as LGHNA and CDR2 as YSLEER. The CDR3 bases are TGCGCCAGCAGCCAAGGCTCGGGAAATGAAAAACTGTTTTTT. As protein: CASSQGSGNEKLFF.

The chain recombines TRBV11-2 with TRBJ2-1; 10 bases are a match to TRBD2. Germline assignment: CDR1 SGHAT and CDR2 FQNNGV. J was trimmed by 6 bases and V by 1 base; bases with no gene match: 6. The CDR3 runs to 16 residues. The CDR3 loop is CASSLGPAGGVNEQFF. In DNA form, the CDR3 reads TGTGCCAGCAGCTTAGGTCCAGCGGGGGGGGTCAATGAGCAGTTCTTC.

The CDR3 DNA sequence: TGTGCCAGTAGTAGCAGGTCCGCTGAAGCTTTCTTT. Amino acid sequence: CASSSRSAEAFF. The rearrangement links TRBV19 to TRBJ1-1; D unresolved. The V gene's germline CDR1 is LNHDA and CDR2 SQIVND (reference sequence). The ends were cut back, 4 bases at V and 6 bases at J, with 9 bases in the middle. The CDR3 has 12 amino acids.

The gene calls are TRBV10-3 and TRBJ2-7; 9 bases agree with TRBD1. V lost 6 bases to trimming and J lost 4 bases; unmatched junction nucleotides: 1. Germline assignment: CDR1 ENHRY and CDR2 SYGVKD. The CDR3 consists of 12 residues. The CDR3, as DNA: TGTGCCATCAGGACAGGGGGGTACGAGCAGTACTTC. This gives the protein CAIRTGGYEQYF.

The chain couples TRBV6-1 to TRBJ1-3, with D hard to call. The CDR3 covers 17 residues. In germline, CDR1 is MNHNS, CDR2 SASEGT. V lost 4 bases to trimming and J lost 4 bases, with 20 bases between them. CDR3 nucleotides: TGTGCCAGCAGTGTTCTCGAGTGGGCCCCGAGCGGAAACACCATATATTTT. The encoded protein is CASSVLEWAPSGNTIYF.

J is TRBJ2-3 and V is TRBV6-6; D ambiguous. Germline V CDR1 and CDR2: MNHNY, SVGAGI (reference sequence). V dropped 7 bases and J dropped 5 bases, with 13 bases sitting between them. The length of the CDR3 is 13 residues. CDR3 coding DNA: TGTGCCAGCACCCTAGACCCGGGAGATACGCAGTATTTT. Amino acid sequence: CASTLDPGDTQYF.

The V call is TRBV9, the J call TRBJ2-3; D call uncertain. CDR1 is SGDLS, CDR2 YYNGEE, per germline. The CDR3 has 14 amino acids. The V gene lost 0 bases and the J gene lost 5 bases, with 10 bases spanning the gap. CDR3 loop: CASSVGANKDTQYF. CDR3 sequence (DNA): TGTGCCAGCAGCGTAGGGGCGAACAAAGATACGCAGTATTTT.

J is TRBJ1-1 and V is TRBV4-1; 8 nucleotides agree with TRBD1. Per germline, CDR1 MGHRA and CDR2 YSYEKL. V shed 1 base and J 0 bases; nucleotides not matched to a gene: 13. The CDR3 runs 19 residues. As DNA, the CDR3 is TGCGCCAGCAGCCAAGGGGCCCGCAGGGGGCGAGTAATGAACACTGAAGCTTTCTTT. It specifies CASSQGARRGRVMNTEAFF.

V is TRBV9 and J is TRBJ2-1, with 8 bases lining up with TRBD2. CDR1 and CDR2 (germline): SGDLS, YYNGEE. The CDR3 is 16 amino acids. V lost 3 bases, J lost 2 bases, and 7 bases stayed unmatched. CDR3 sequence: CASSAERGLTYNEQFF. CDR3 DNA sequence: TGTGCCAGCAGCGCTGAGCGGGGGTTAACCTACAATGAGCAGTTCTTC.

J is TRBJ2-7 and V is TRBV30, with TRBD2 identical over 7 bases. The CDR3 sequence is 15 residues long. The V gene's germline CDR1 is GTSNPN and CDR2 SVGIG (reference sequence). V trimming: 6 bases; J trimming: 0 bases; junction bases outside the gene matches: 11. Here the CDR3 reads CACHPGGGSSYEQYF. The CDR3 nucleotides read TGTGCCTGTCATCCTGGGGGGGGGAGCTCCTACGAGCAGTACTTC. Using reference TRBV30 and TRBJ2-7 for the parts outside the CDR3, the full variable domain is SQTIHQWPATLVQPVGSPLSLECTVEGTSNPNLYWYRQAAGRGLQLLFYSVGIGQISSEVPQNLSASRPQDRQFILSSKKLLLSDSGFYLCACHPGGGSSYEQYFGPGTRLTVT.

The chain recombines TRBV6-5 with TRBJ2-1, with TRBD2 matching 9 bases. The CDR3 is 15 amino acids. Germline V gene lookup returns CDR1 MNHEY and CDR2 SVGAGI. Trimming removed 6 bases from V and 7 bases from J; junction bases left unmatched: 10. The CDR3 nucleotides are TGTGCCAGCAGATTAGCGGGGGTACGGCTAAATGAGCAGTTCTTC. This sequence encodes CASRLAGVRLNEQFF.

This clone was seen once. The J gene is TRBJ2-2, the V gene TRBV28; a weak D match, TRBD2 (7 bases). The CDR3 has 15 residues. V was pared by 6 bases and J by 4 bases, with 15 bases between. Per germline, CDR1 MDHEN and CDR2 SYDVKM. The CDR3 nucleotides read TGTGCCAGCAGGAAAAGGGGGGGGTCCACCGGGGAGCTGTTTTTT. It specifies CASRKRGGSTGELFF.

The DNA for the CDR3 is TGTGCCAGCTCACCACTAGCGGGGGGAAGCACAGATACGCAGTATTTT. Amino acids: CASSPLAGGSTDTQYF. The V gene is TRBV18, the J gene TRBJ2-3, with 10 bases lining up with TRBD2. V lost 1 base to trimming and J lost 0 bases; unmatched junction nucleotides: 1. CDR3 length: 16 amino acids. CDR1 and CDR2 (germline): KGHSH, LQKENI. Supplemented by reference TRBV18 and TRBJ2-3, the full variable domain reads NAGVMQNPRHLVRRRGQEARLRCSPMKGHSHVYWYRQLPEEGLKFMVYLQKENIIDESGMPKERFSAEFPKEGPSILRIQQVVRGDSAAYFCASSPLAGGSTDTQYFGPGTRLTVL.

The chain joins TRBV30 to TRBJ2-7; D is uncertain. Germline CDR1 and CDR2: GTSNPN and SVGIG (reference sequence). V lost 2 bases to trimming and J lost 0 bases, with 5 bases between them. The CDR3 loop spans 12 amino acids. In DNA, the CDR3 is TGTGCCTGGAGTTCAGACTCCTACGAGCAGTACTTC. Translated, it gives CAWSSDSYEQYF. The variable domain in full, with the rest retrieved from reference TRBV30 and TRBJ2-7, is SQTIHQWPATLVQPVGSPLSLECTVEGTSNPNLYWYRQAAGRGLQLLFYSVGIGQISSEVPQNLSASRPQDRQFILSSKKLLLSDSGFYLCAWSSDSYEQYFGPGTRLTVT.

This clone appeared a single time. This chain connects TRBV9 to TRBJ2-1; 9 bases agree with TRBD2. The germline CDR1 and CDR2 sequences are SGDLS and YYNGEE. The trim removed 0 bases at V and 0 bases at J, leaving 7 bases unmatched. The CDR3 is made up of 18 amino acids. Here the CDR3 reads CASSVGGSGGSSYNEQFF. CDR3 DNA: TGTGCCAGCAGCGTAGGGGGTAGCGGGGGCAGCTCCTACAATGAGCAGTTCTTC.

The table lists this clone with a count of one. The rearrangement uses TRBV5-6 and TRBJ2-3, with 9 bases matching TRBD2. V dropped 0 bases and J dropped 5; count of bases not matched to a gene: 13. The CDR3 is 18 residues long. Germline V lookup: CDR1 SGHDT, CDR2 YYEEEE. The CDR3 region is CASSLGPPLAGRGDTQYF. As DNA, the CDR3 is TGTGCCAGCAGCTTGGGGCCCCCGCTAGCGGGAAGAGGAGATACGCAGTATTTT.

Only a few counts were recorded for this clone. J is TRBJ2-1 and V is TRBV6-6; 8 positions agree with TRBD1. Trimming removed 0 bases from V and 8 bases from J; junction bases left unmatched: 9. The CDR3 is 16 amino acids. Per germline, CDR1 MNHNY and CDR2 SVGAGI (reference sequence). The DNA of the CDR3 is TGTGCCAGCAGTTACTCGGGAACAGGGGGTGGCGATGAGCAGTTCTTC. Translation gives CASSYSGTGGGDEQFF.

This chain uses TRBV7-9 with TRBJ1-6, with D unclear. With 5 bases removed from V and 9 bases from J, the gap between germline ends came to 17 bases. The CDR3 extends over 15 amino acids. The germline CDR1 and CDR2 sequences are SEHNR and FQNEAQ (reference sequence). The CDR3 nucleotides read TGTGCCAGCAGCCCTACGGGCCTCCGGGGTTCACCCCTCCACTTT. Protein sequence: CASSPTGLRGSPLHF.

The chain has TRBV11-2 and TRBJ2-3; 7 nucleotides agree with TRBD2. Germline V lookup: CDR1 SGHAT, CDR2 FQNNGV. V shed 5 bases, J shed 3 bases, and the junction held 8 bases outside the gene matches. This CDR3 contains 15 residues. CDR3 nucleotides: TGTGCCAGCAGCCGGGCTGCGGGAGAAACAGATACGCAGTATTTT. Translated, it gives CASSRAAGETDTQYF.

The rearrangement uses TRBV14 and TRBJ1-2; TRBD1 aligns across 8 bases. Germline V gene lookup returns CDR1 SGHDN and CDR2 FVKESK. The CDR3 has 13 amino acids. V lost 1 base and J lost 6; bases outside the gene matches: 1. This CDR3 is CASSQARGHGYTF. CDR3 bases: TGTGCCAGCAGCCAAGCCAGGGGGCATGGCTACACCTTC.